The entry below gives a single T cell receptor beta chain sequence along with its context. The entry originates in a study of blood T cell repertoires in COVID-19. The overall study: Material from acute and convalescent COVID-19 was sourced from the United States, Italy and Spain. T cells, B-cell-depleted T cells, or PBMCs supplied cDNA or gDNA.

In the original analysis: Nucleated cell number was recorded as an estimate derived from reference gene primer amplification. The repertoire was sequenced with immunoSEQ multiplex PCR; TCRdb's copy has only in-frame clones and lacks some. V and J calls and clone size are given by that table; D and trimming were obtained from the DNA. The table lists about 97,000 clones, 85% to 95% of them singletons, with 5% to 6% in the top ten. Looked up from germline, CDR1 is SNHLY and CDR2 is FYNNEI. There are 15 residues in the CDR3. Trimming took off 6 bases at V and 1 base at J, with 15 bases between the two ends.

The TCR comes from a man aged 45-65 years with active COVID-19. The sample comprised peripheral blood. V is TRBV2 and J is TRBJ1-1; no definite D call. CDR3 nucleotides: TGTGCCAGCAGGACCGGCGCAGGCACGAACACTGAAGCTTTCTTT. Protein sequence: CASRTGAGTNTEAFF. The complete variable domain, with remaining parts taken from reference TRBV2 and TRBJ1-1, reads EPEVTQTPSHQVTQMGQEVILRCVPISNHLYFYWYRQILGQKVEFLVSFYNNEISEKSEIFDDQFSVERPDGSNFTLKIRSTKLEDSAMYFCASRTGAGTNTEAFFGQGTRLTVV.